The rows below give T cell receptor beta chains drawn from one sample of a study of T cell responses to AZD1222 COVID-19 vaccine. The assay was immunoSEQ multiplex PCR, and TCRdb's table has in-frame clones only and misses some. The data hold about 160,000 clones, with roughly nine tenths observed a single time. The source was peripheral blood, collected 28 days after the second AZD1222 dose. These receptors came from an adult who received the AZD1222 COVID-19 vaccine. CDR3s include the opening cysteine and the closing phenylalanine or tryptophan. D genes are given only for firm matches. Only some rows state a clone size, as once, few, many or a class for expanded clones.

size: NA
D: NA
J: TRBJ2-3
V: TRBV6-2/TRBV6-3
DNA: TGTGCCAGCAGTTACCTAGGACTCAACACAGATACGCAGTATTTT
CDR3: CASSYLGLNTDTQYF

size: NA
D: NA
J: TRBJ2-3
V: TRBV19
DNA: TGTGCCAGTAGTATAGACACCCCGGCAGATACGCAGTATTTT
CDR3: CASSIDTPADTQYF

size: NA
D: NA
J: TRBJ2-7
V: TRBV11-3
DNA: TGTGCCAGCAGCCCCAATGGGGGACTCCAGTACTTC
CDR3: CASSPNGGLQYF

size: NA
D: NA
J: TRBJ1-5
V: TRBV20-1
DNA: TGCGGGGGGCGGTCGGCAGGGCCCCAGCATTTT
CDR3: CGGRSAGPQHF

size: NA
D: TRBD2
J: TRBJ2-5
V: TRBV6-4
DNA: TGTGCCAGCAGAACTAGCGGCCAAGAGACCCAGTACTTC
CDR3: CASRTSGQETQYF

size: medium-sized
D: TRBD2
J: TRBJ2-1
V: TRBV6-4
DNA: TGTGCCAGCAGTGACTCTAGCGGGGGGGCCAATGAGCAGTTCTTC
CDR3: CASSDSSGGANEQFF

size: NA
D: TRBD1
J: TRBJ1-2
V: TRBV27
DNA: TGTGCCAGCAGCCGCACCGACAGGGGCTATGGCTACACCTTC
CDR3: CASSRTDRGYGYTF

size: NA
D: TRBD2
J: TRBJ2-3
V: TRBV3-1/TRBV3-2
DNA: TGTGCCAGCAGCCAATGGGCGGGAGGAGGGGCAGATACGCAGTATTTT
CDR3: CASSQWAGGGADTQYF

size: NA
D: NA
J: TRBJ2-7
V: TRBV29-1
DNA: TGCAGCGTTGGAGGGCTAGGAGGATCCTACGAGCAGTACTTC
CDR3: CSVGGLGGSYEQYF

size: NA
D: NA
J: TRBJ1-4
V: TRBV30
DNA: TGTGCCTGGAGGCCCGCCAGCTTTAATGAAAAACTGTTTTTT
CDR3: CAWRPASFNEKLFF

size: once
D: NA
J: TRBJ2-7
V: TRBV4-1
DNA: TGCGCCAGCAGCCTACAACTCCGCTCCTACGAGCAGTACTTC
CDR3: CASSLQLRSYEQYF

size: NA
D: TRBD2
J: TRBJ2-1
V: TRBV7-7
DNA: TGTGCCAGCAGCTTAGGAGCGGGGGCCTCCTACAATGAGCAGTTCTTC
CDR3: CASSLGAGASYNEQFF

size: NA
D: NA
J: TRBJ2-1
V: TRBV6-1
DNA: TGTGCCAGCAGTGAAACTAGTAGGTACAATGAGCAGTTCTTC
CDR3: CASSETSRYNEQFF

size: NA
D: TRBD1
J: TRBJ2-2
V: TRBV24-1
DNA: TGTGCCACCTCTGGGACAGGTCCGGGGGAGCTGTTTTTT
CDR3: CATSGTGPGELFF

size: NA
D: TRBD1
J: TRBJ1-4
V: TRBV7-9
DNA: TGTGCCAGCACCCCCACAGGGGGCACTAATGAAAAACTGTTTTTT
CDR3: CASTPTGGTNEKLFF

size: NA
D: TRBD2
J: TRBJ2-7
V: TRBV6-5
DNA: TGTGCCAGCAGTCCCCTAGCGGGCGAGCAGTACTTC
CDR3: CASSPLAGEQYF

size: NA
D: TRBD1
J: TRBJ1-2
V: TRBV5-4
DNA: TGTGCCAGCAGCTGGCGGGACAGGGAAAACTATGGCTACACCTTC
CDR3: CASSWRDRENYGYTF

size: NA
D: NA
J: TRBJ2-1
V: TRBV7-2
DNA: TGTGCCAGCAGCTTAAATAAAGCGGAGCACAATGAGCAGTTCTTC
CDR3: CASSLNKAEHNEQFF

size: once
D: NA
J: TRBJ2-4
V: TRBV11-2
DNA: TGTGCCAGCAGCTTAGTGTCGGGAGTTGGGAACATTCAGTACTTC
CDR3: CASSLVSGVGNIQYF

size: once
D: NA
J: TRBJ2-1
V: TRBV24-1
DNA: TGTGCCACCAGTGATCGGGACTCTAAACCAACGAGCTCCTACAATGAGCAGTTCTTC
CDR3: CATSDRDSKPTSSYNEQFF

size: NA
D: TRBD1
J: TRBJ1-3
V: TRBV15
DNA: TGTGCCACCAGCAGAGATACCGGGACAGGGAAGTGGGGAAACACCATATATTTT
CDR3: CATSRDTGTGKWGNTIYF

size: NA
D: TRBD1
J: TRBJ1-1
V: TRBV19
DNA: TGTGCCAGTAGTTCTAGGACAGGTCCAACGGTGAACACTGAAGCTTTCTTT
CDR3: CASSSRTGPTVNTEAFF

size: NA
D: NA
J: TRBJ2-1
V: TRBV7-2
DNA: TGTGCCAGCAGCTTAGGGGCCCCCGCCTTCTACAATGAGCAGTTCTTC
CDR3: CASSLGAPAFYNEQFF

size: NA
D: NA
J: TRBJ1-1
V: TRBV27
DNA: TGTGCCAGCAGTCCTGGGGGCCCGGGAGCTTTCTTT
CDR3: CASSPGGPGAFF

size: NA
D: NA
J: TRBJ1-5
V: TRBV18
DNA: TGTGCCAGCCATCATGACAGCTCCGGTCAGCCCCAGCATTTT
CDR3: CASHHDSSGQPQHF

size: NA
D: NA
J: TRBJ2-7
V: TRBV6-5
DNA: TGTGCCAGCAGTTCAGGGACGGAGAGCTCCTACGAGCAGTACTTC
CDR3: CASSSGTESSYEQYF

size: NA
D: NA
J: TRBJ2-3
V: TRBV7-8
DNA: TGTGCCAGCAGCTGGGGCGTGGGACGGGATACGCAGTATTTT
CDR3: CASSWGVGRDTQYF